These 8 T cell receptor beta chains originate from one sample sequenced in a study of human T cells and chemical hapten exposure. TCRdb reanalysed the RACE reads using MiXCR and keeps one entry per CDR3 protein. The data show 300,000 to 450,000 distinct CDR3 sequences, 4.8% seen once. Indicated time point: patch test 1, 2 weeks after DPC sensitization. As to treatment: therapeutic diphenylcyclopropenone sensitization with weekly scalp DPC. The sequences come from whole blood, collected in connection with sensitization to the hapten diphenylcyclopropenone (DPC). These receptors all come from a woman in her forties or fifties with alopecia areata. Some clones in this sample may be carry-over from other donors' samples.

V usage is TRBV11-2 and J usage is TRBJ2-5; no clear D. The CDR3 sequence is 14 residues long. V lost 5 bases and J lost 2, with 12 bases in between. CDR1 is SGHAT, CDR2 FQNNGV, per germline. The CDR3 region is CASSRRHAQETQYF. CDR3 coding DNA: TGTGCCAGCAGCAGACGACATGCTCAAGAGACCCAGTACTTC.

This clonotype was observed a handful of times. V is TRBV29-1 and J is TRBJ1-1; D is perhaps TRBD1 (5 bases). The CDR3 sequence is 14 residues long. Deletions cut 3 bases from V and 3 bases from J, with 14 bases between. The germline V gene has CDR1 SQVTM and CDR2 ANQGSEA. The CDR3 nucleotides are TGCAGCGTTGACAGGGATCAAATGGACACTGAAGCTTTCTTT. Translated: CSVDRDQMDTEAFF.

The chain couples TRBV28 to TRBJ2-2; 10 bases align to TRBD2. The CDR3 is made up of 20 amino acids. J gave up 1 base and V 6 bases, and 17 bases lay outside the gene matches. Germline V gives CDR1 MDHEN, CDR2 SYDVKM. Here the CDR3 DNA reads TGTGCCAGCAGACCCCGGACTAGCGGAGCTAACGTGTTGAACACCGGGGAGCTGTTTTTT. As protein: CASRPRTSGANVLNTGELFF.

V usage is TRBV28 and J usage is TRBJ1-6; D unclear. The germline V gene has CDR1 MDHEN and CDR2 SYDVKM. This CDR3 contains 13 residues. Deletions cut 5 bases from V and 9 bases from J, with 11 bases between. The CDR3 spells CASSIRRGSPLHF. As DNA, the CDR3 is TGTGCCAGCAGTATCCGAAGAGGTTCACCCCTCCACTTT.

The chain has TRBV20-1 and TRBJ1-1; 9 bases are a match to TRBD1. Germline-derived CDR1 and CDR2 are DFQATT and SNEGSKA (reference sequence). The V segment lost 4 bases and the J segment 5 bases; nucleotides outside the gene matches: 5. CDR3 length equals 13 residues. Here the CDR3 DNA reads TGCAGTGCTAAACGACAGGGGGGGACTGAAGCTTTCTTT. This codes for CSAKRQGGTEAFF.

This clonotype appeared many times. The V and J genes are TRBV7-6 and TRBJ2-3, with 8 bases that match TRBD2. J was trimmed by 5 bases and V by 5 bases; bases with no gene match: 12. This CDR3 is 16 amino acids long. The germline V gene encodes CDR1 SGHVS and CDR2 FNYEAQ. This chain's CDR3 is CASSLRWSGSRDTQYF. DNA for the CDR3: TGTGCCAGCAGCCTCCGATGGAGCGGGAGTAGAGATACGCAGTATTTT.

CDR3 sequence reads: CASSFSGGAYGYTF. In nucleotides, the CDR3 is TGTGCCAGCAGCTTTAGCGGGGGCGCATATGGCTACACCTTC. The genes are TRBV7-8 and TRBJ1-2, with TRBD1 as a possible D gene (6 bases). Trimming cost V 3 bases and J 5 bases, with 13 bases left between them. Germline V gene data show CDR1 as SGHVS and CDR2 as FQNEAQ. The CDR3 contains 14 residues.

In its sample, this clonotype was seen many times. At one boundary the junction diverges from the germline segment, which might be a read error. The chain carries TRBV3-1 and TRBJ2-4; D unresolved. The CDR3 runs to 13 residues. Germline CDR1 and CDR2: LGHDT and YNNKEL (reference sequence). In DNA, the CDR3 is TGTGCCAGCAGCCAAGGACCGATGACCCAGTATGTCTTC. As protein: CASSQGPMTQYVF. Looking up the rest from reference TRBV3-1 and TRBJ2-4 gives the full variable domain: DTAVSQTPKYLVTQMGNDKSIKCEQNLGHDTMYWYKQDSKKFLKIMFSYNNKELIINETVPNRFSPKSPDKAHLNLHINSLELGDSAVYFCASSQGPMTQYVFGAGTRLSVL.